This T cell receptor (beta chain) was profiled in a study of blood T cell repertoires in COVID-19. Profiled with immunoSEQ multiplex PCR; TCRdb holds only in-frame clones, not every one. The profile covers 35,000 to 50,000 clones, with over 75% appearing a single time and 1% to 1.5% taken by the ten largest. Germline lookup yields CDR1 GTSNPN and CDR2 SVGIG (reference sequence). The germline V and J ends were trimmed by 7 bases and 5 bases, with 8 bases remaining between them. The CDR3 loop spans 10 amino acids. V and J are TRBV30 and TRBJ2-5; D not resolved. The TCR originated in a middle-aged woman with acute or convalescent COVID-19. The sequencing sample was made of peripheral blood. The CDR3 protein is CASRSETQYF. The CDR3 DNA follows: TGTGCCTCCCGGTCGGAGACCCAGTACTTC.